The T cell receptor beta chain under discussion was sequenced for a study of blood T cell repertoires in COVID-19. This table comes from immunoSEQ multiplex PCR, and its TCRdb copy is limited to in-frame clones, with some not included. The data hold 110,000 to 150,000 clones, with 75% to 90% observed a single time. This CDR3 comprises 14 residues. V dropped 4 bases and J dropped 10 bases, with 15 bases sitting between them. Germline CDR1 and CDR2: SGDLS and YYNGEE. Sequencing used peripheral blood. The chain is built from TRBV9 and TRBJ1-6; a weak D match, TRBD1 (6 bases). This sequence originates from a woman of 80 years or more with acute or convalescent COVID-19. CDR3 residues: CASSPGQHGSPLHF. CDR3 DNA sequence: TGTGCCAGCAGCCCTGGACAGCATGGCTCACCCCTCCACTTT.